What follows are 15 T cell receptor beta chains derived from one specimen sequenced in a study of beta chain features in type 1 diabetes. Investigators reverse transcribed all isolated RNA, so they sequenced expressed TCRB transcripts. Sequencing was performed with immunoSEQ multiplex PCR; in TCRdb, only in-frame clones are kept and a portion is missing. The sample holds some 410,000 clones, roughly 10% seen once. Sample: naive CD4+ T cells from blood. Source of these receptors: a woman aged 18-29 years in good health.

This sequence joins TRBV7-2 and TRBJ2-7; 8 bases align to TRBD1. The ends lost 0 bases at V and 2 bases at J; junction bases unmatched: 3. CDR1 is SGHTA and CDR2 is FQGNSA in the germline V gene. This CDR3 contains 15 residues. The CDR3 is CASSLATGATYEQYF. CDR3 in DNA: TGTGCCAGCAGCTTAGCGACAGGGGCCACCTACGAGCAGTACTTC.

The chain combines TRBV19 with TRBJ2-1, with 7 positions matching TRBD1. The V gene end was trimmed by 7 bases and the J gene end by 4 bases; junction bases not matched to a gene: 7. The CDR3 has 14 amino acids. Germline V gene lookup returns CDR1 LNHDA and CDR2 SQIVND (reference sequence). The CDR3 loop reads CASMGAGGYNEQFF. CDR3 nucleotide sequence: TGTGCCAGTATGGGGGCAGGGGGATACAATGAGCAGTTCTTC.

CDR3 in DNA: TGTGCCAGCAGCCCACAGGGGACCTCTAACTATGGCTACACCTTC. This sequence encodes CASSPQGTSNYGYTF. The rearrangement links TRBV9 to TRBJ1-2, with 7 bases matching TRBD1. V shed 4 bases, J shed 0 bases, and the junction held 6 bases outside the gene matches. Germline loops: CDR1 SGDLS, CDR2 YYNGEE. The CDR3 runs to 15 residues.

The chain uses TRBV7-3 and TRBJ2-3, with D hard to call. The CDR3 has 14 residues. The germline V and J ends were trimmed by 5 bases and 1 base, with 10 bases remaining between them. The germline V gene has CDR1 SGHTA and CDR2 FQGTGA. The CDR3 reads CASSPLGGTDTQYF. The DNA of the CDR3 is TGTGCCAGCAGCCCCCTTGGCGGCACAGATACGCAGTATTTT.

The chain has TRBV7-2 and TRBJ2-3, with no clear D. V was cut by 5 bases and J by 6 bases, with 18 bases left in between. CDR3 length equals 15 residues. Germline V gene lookup returns CDR1 SGHTA and CDR2 FQGNSA. DNA of the CDR3: TGTGCCAGCAGCCTTGACCCGGCCGGCCGTGATACGCAGTATTTT. Translated: CASSLDPAGRDTQYF.

Only a few counts were recorded for this clone. The chain has TRBV15 and TRBJ2-7; D uncertain. Germline V gene lookup returns CDR1 LNHNV and CDR2 YYDKDF (reference sequence). Trimming removed 1 base at V and 7 bases at J, with 17 bases between. The CDR3 has 15 residues. CDR3 protein: CATSRAPGLEEEQYV. Written as DNA, the CDR3 is TGTGCCACCAGCAGAGCCCCTGGGCTAGAGGAGGAGCAGTACGTC.

The chain couples TRBV29-1 to TRBJ1-4, with 8 positions matching TRBD1. Looked up from germline, CDR1 is SQVTM and CDR2 is ANQGSEA. This CDR3 contains 13 residues. After removal of 7 bases from V and 5 bases from J, the junction contained 6 bases not matched to a gene. Written as DNA, the CDR3 is TGCAGCGGCTCGGACAGGGACAATGAAAAACTGTTTTTT. Amino acids: CSGSDRDNEKLFF.

This clone was counted between two and nine times. The chain recombines TRBV5-1 with TRBJ1-2; 9 positions agree with TRBD1. The CDR3 has 18 amino acids. V gave up 4 bases and J gave up 5 bases; unmatched junction bases: 18. Germline lookup yields CDR1 SGHRS and CDR2 YFSETQ. The CDR3 loop reads CASSAAVLPGQGEYGYTF. The CDR3 DNA follows: TGCGCCAGCAGCGCCGCCGTTCTTCCGGGACAGGGTGAATATGGCTACACCTTC.

V gene TRBV14 combines with J gene TRBJ2-1; D gene unclear. V lost 1 base and J 5 bases, leaving 9 bases between the germline ends. This CDR3 region has 14 residues. Per the germline V gene, CDR1 is SGHDN and CDR2 is FVKESK. Here the CDR3 reads CASSQGGRHNEQFF. The CDR3 coding sequence is TGTGCCAGCAGCCAAGGAGGCCGTCACAATGAGCAGTTCTTC.

This clone has more than one count but fewer than ten. The chain joins TRBV7-2 to TRBJ2-5; possible D gene TRBD1, 5 bases. The V and J ends lost 3 bases and 1 base respectively, with 18 bases between them. The CDR3 is 17 residues long. Germline-derived CDR1 and CDR2 are SGHTA and FQGNSA. The DNA for the CDR3 is TGTGCCAGCAGCTTGAGATCGTGGGGCGCAGCCCAAGAGACCCAGTACTTC. Encoded protein: CASSLRSWGAAQETQYF.

The chain combines TRBV13 with TRBJ1-3; 8 bases align to TRBD1. After removal of 0 bases from V and 2 bases from J, the junction contained 0 bases not matched to a gene. The germline gives CDR1 PRHDT, CDR2 FYEKMQ (reference sequence). This CDR3 spans 15 amino acids. CDR3: CASSLGDRAGNTIYF. The CDR3 DNA reads as TGTGCCAGCAGCTTAGGGGACAGGGCTGGAAACACCATATATTTT. Together with reference TRBV13 and TRBJ1-3, the CDR3 gives the full variable domain: AAGVIQSPRHLIKEKRETATLKCYPIPRHDTVYWYQQGPGQDPQFLISFYEKMQSDKGSIPDRFSAQQFSDYHSELNMSSLELGDSALYFCASSLGDRAGNTIYFGEGSWLTVV.

Turning to this clone: Other DNA sequences in this specimen translate into the identical CDR3. This chain connects TRBV9 to TRBJ2-7; 7 bases line up with TRBD2. V gave up 0 bases and J gave up 3 bases; unmatched junction bases: 6. The CDR3 is made up of 15 amino acids. Germline CDR1 reads SGDLS; CDR2 reads YYNGEE. The CDR3 region has the DNA TGTGCCAGCAGCGTAGAGGCTAGCGGTGGCTACGAGCAGTACTTC. It yields the protein CASSVEASGGYEQYF.

This clone was seen more than once but under ten times. The rearrangement uses TRBV18 and TRBJ2-3; the D gene is possibly TRBD1 (5 bases). V was shortened by 3 bases and J by 2 bases, with 9 bases between the two germline ends. The CDR3 has 14 amino acids. CDR1 is KGHSH, CDR2 LQKENI, per germline. CDR3 DNA: TGTGCCAGCTCACCGGACACGTTCACAGATACGCAGTATTTT. Protein product: CASSPDTFTDTQYF. Together with reference TRBV18 and TRBJ2-3, the CDR3 gives the full variable domain: NAGVMQNPRHLVRRRGQEARLRCSPMKGHSHVYWYRQLPEEGLKFMVYLQKENIIDESGMPKERFSAEFPKEGPSILRIQQVVRGDSAAYFCASSPDTFTDTQYFGPGTRLTVL.

This clone has a handful of counts. The junction departs from the called germline gene at one end, perhaps through a read error. V is TRBV30 and J is TRBJ2-3; D gene unclear. The CDR3 consists of 12 residues. Per the germline V gene, CDR1 is GTSNPN and CDR2 is SVGIG (reference sequence). The CDR3 coding sequence is TGTGCCTGGAGTGGTACATATCCCTCACCGTTTTTT. It encodes CAWSGTYPSPFF.

The chain is built from TRBV28 and TRBJ2-7, with TRBD1 as a possible D gene (5 bases). The CDR3 consists of 15 residues. V was clipped by 5 bases and J by 4 bases, with 18 bases between them. Looked up from germline, CDR1 is MDHEN and CDR2 is SYDVKM. Here the CDR3 reads CASSPVKGLVYEQYF. The DNA for the CDR3 is TGTGCCAGCAGTCCAGTGAAGGGGCTAGTGTACGAGCAGTACTTC.